A selection of T cell receptor beta chains follows, all from one sample in a study of liver allograft versus peripheral blood T cells. Each CDR3 protein is one row after TCRdb ran MiXCR on the reads. The sample has fewer than 9,500 distinct CDR3 sequences, 16% seen once; the top ten hold 1.5% to 2%. These receptors were obtained from a human patient who had a liver transplant. The T cells may come from the graft donor. Both conserved end residues are part of each CDR3.

TRBJ2-7	TRBV27	CASSLRKGGQGLHEQYF
TRBJ2-1	TRBV6-2/TRBV6-3	CASSSGGAPNNEQFF
TRBJ2-5	TRBV10-3	CAISGGGGWETQYF
TRBJ1-1	TRBV7-9	CASSLTGGDTEAFF
TRBJ1-2	TRBV20-1	CSANRGQNQGYGYTF
TRBJ1-2	TRBV6-2/TRBV6-3	CASGKDPSPDYGYTF
TRBJ2-2	TRBV20-1	CSAVPGTGGGGELFF
TRBJ1-5	TRBV18	CASSPGQSNQPQHF
TRBJ1-2	TRBV27	CASSYSTDRDGYTF
TRBJ1-5	TRBV20-1	CSARDESAGPQHF
TRBJ2-2	TRBV7-2	CASSLGTGGVGELFF
TRBJ1-1	TRBV20-1	CSARDYGDGRGNTEAFF
TRBJ1-4	TRBV15	CATSRDRREKLFF
TRBJ1-1	TRBV29-1	CSVVNTEAFF
TRBJ2-7	TRBV7-2	CASSTGAYLEQYF
TRBJ2-7	TRBV12-3/TRBV12-4	CASTPGTTYEQYF
TRBJ1-1	TRBV12-5	CASGPPGGYAEAFF
TRBJ2-3	TRBV7-9	CATQRTSTDTQYF
TRBJ2-2	TRBV18	CASSPRDANTGELFF
TRBJ1-2	TRBV5-4	CASSRTGGVNGYTF
TRBJ1-3	TRBV5-4	CASSLSAGQHGNTIYF
TRBJ1-2	TRBV7-2	CASSLARDSYGYTF
TRBJ1-2	TRBV9	CASSVGGTGGYGYTF
TRBJ2-3	TRBV12-3/TRBV12-4	CASRPGTLSTDTQYF
TRBJ2-1	TRBV29-1	CSVPEGAGTYNEQFF
TRBJ1-1	TRBV29-1	CSVVGDLNTEAFF
TRBJ1-2	TRBV2	CASRVDGGGYTF
TRBJ1-3	TRBV6-5	CASSSTGISGNTIYF
TRBJ2-6	TRBV7-9	CASSHSGSSGANVLTF
TRBJ1-5	TRBV19	CASSIGRRDSPNQPQHF
TRBJ1-2	TRBV6-5	CASTPTGRYGYTF
TRBJ1-2	TRBV6-6	CASSYPDDGYTF
TRBJ1-1	TRBV11-2	CASSLAPGTANTEAFF
TRBJ1-1	TRBV7-2	CASRIQGQAFF
TRBJ2-7	TRBV6-6	CASSYRGSSYEQYF
TRBJ2-3	TRBV7-2	CASTLLGAQGTQYF
TRBJ1-1	TRBV5-6	CASSLGGRGGTEAFF
TRBJ2-7	TRBV6-5	CASSFNRDHEQYF
TRBJ1-2	TRBV3-1	CASSQVQVANYGYTF
TRBJ2-7	TRBV5-4	CASSLKKGSGYEQYF
TRBJ1-1	TRBV28	CASSTYTEAFF
TRBJ2-3	TRBV7-2	CASSLTAGTDTQYF
TRBJ1-1	TRBV18	CASSPGGNTEAFF
TRBJ1-1	TRBV28	CASSSEGVGWPWAFF
TRBJ2-3	TRBV5-6	CASSLGTADTQYF
TRBJ1-2	TRBV7-9	CARSLGPTGTVFLANYGYTF
TRBJ2-3	TRBV7-9	CASNRAGTDTQYF
TRBJ1-6	TRBV20-1	CSARPGQANSPLHF
TRBJ1-1	TRBV6-5	CASGRDRNTEAFF
TRBJ1-2	TRBV20-1	CSASPYSNYGYTF
TRBJ1-2	TRBV15	CATRESSVDNYGYTF
TRBJ2-3	TRBV6-6	CASSYPGQGADTQYF
TRBJ2-7	TRBV20-1	CSASPGRHSGEQYF
TRBJ1-2	TRBV7-2	CASSLDRDYGYTF
TRBJ1-4	TRBV15	CATSRDMGLTNEKLFF
TRBJ1-1	TRBV6-5	CASSRDRRGTEAFF
TRBJ1-1	TRBV19	CASTRDPGRMNTEAFF
TRBJ1-4	TRBV25-1	CASSFGGQGDEKLFF
TRBJ1-2	TRBV9	CASNSNSFNYGYTF